The present T cell receptor (beta chain) was sequenced within a study of beta chain features in type 1 diabetes. Trimming cost V 4 bases and J 9 bases, with 10 bases left between them. The CDR3 covers 12 residues. Germline assignment: CDR1 MNHGY and CDR2 SVAAGI. In regard to this clone: Its cognate antigen is unknown.

Donors underwent one heparinised blood draw, around 100 mL on average. Purities over 95% were achieved in all sorted populations. Study-level points and caveats: The naive, central memory and Treg TCRB repertoires looked more alike in patients than they did in healthy donors. There were fewer insertions and more deletions at the VDJ junctions of type 1 diabetes patients.

The sequenced template was cDNA made from the entire isolated RNA. Here immunoSEQ multiplex PCR was the method, and the copy in TCRdb shows in-frame clones only, minus some. The table has some 270,000 clones, around 7.8% seen once. This sequence originates from a woman younger than 35 in good health. The sequencing input was central memory CD4+ T cells from blood. The genes are TRBV6-9 and TRBJ2-1; maybe TRBD2 (6 bases). CDR3 protein: CASSSLEGEQFF. CDR3 DNA sequence: TGTGCCAGCAGTTCGCTGGAGGGTGAGCAGTTCTTC.